A selection of T cell receptor beta chains follows, all from one sample in a study of response to subunit inactivated influenza vaccine. TCRdb re-derived calls from the RT-PCR reads in MiXCR, one entry per CDR3 protein. This table has about 520,000 distinct CDR3 sequences, 25% appearing once. The source was CD4+ T cells sorted from PBMCs, collected 4 to 6 days after vaccination. The source of these receptors is a middle-aged man who received an inactivated influenza vaccine. Both conserved end residues are part of each CDR3. The D gene is left open where the match is weak. Only part of the rows carry a size: once, few, many, or a class if the clone is expanded.

clone size	D gene	V gene	J gene	CDR3 length	CDR3 protein	CDR3 DNA
few	NA	TRBV18	TRBJ1-5	14	CASSPSVSVQPQHF	TGTGCCAGCTCACCATCCGTTTCGGTCCAGCCCCAGCATTTT
few	NA	TRBV7-9	TRBJ2-3	16	CASSSGRPLRTDTQYF	TGTGCCAGCAGCTCGGGACGTCCCCTGAGGACAGATACGCAGTATTTT
NA	TRBD2	TRBV20-1	TRBJ2-7	16	CSASPSGRATLNEQYF	TGCAGTGCTAGCCCTAGCGGGAGGGCCACGCTAAACGAGCAGTACTTC
many	NA	TRBV7-2	TRBJ2-2	16	CASSPLALAGVGELFF	TGTGCCAGCAGCCCTCTCGCACTAGCCGGGGTCGGGGAGCTGTTTTTT
NA	TRBD2	TRBV29-1	TRBJ2-1	14	CSVGGTSGFNEQFF	TGCAGCGTGGGGGGGACTAGCGGTTTCAATGAGCAGTTCTTC
NA	TRBD2	TRBV15	TRBJ2-2	17	CATSATSGSMVAGELFF	TGTGCCACCAGCGCGACTAGCGGGAGTATGGTCGCCGGGGAGCTGTTTTTT
few	NA	TRBV20-1	TRBJ2-3	14	CSARDLRATDTQYF	TGCAGTGCTAGAGATCTACGGGCCACAGATACGCAGTATTTT
NA	NA	TRBV29-1	TRBJ1-1	12	CSVGAATVGAFF	TGCAGCGTTGGGGCGGCAACAGTTGGAGCTTTCTTT
NA	NA	TRBV12-3/TRBV12-4	TRBJ1-6	14	CASSFLWSNSPLHF	TGTGCCAGCAGTTTTCTATGGAGTAATTCACCCCTCCACTTT
NA	TRBD2	TRBV5-1	TRBJ2-1	16	CASSLELAPGGDEQFF	TGCGCCAGCAGCTTGGAACTAGCCCCCGGGGGGGACGAGCAGTTCTTC
NA	TRBD1	TRBV2	TRBJ2-7	15	CASSYPGTATYEQYF	TGTGCCAGCAGTTACCCCGGGACAGCCACCTACGAGCAGTACTTC
few	TRBD2	TRBV28	TRBJ2-1	15	CASSFRSGGSRGQFF	TGTGCCAGCAGTTTTCGTAGCGGGGGGTCACGGGGGCAGTTCTTC
NA	NA	TRBV9	TRBJ2-3	17	CASSATMGGGGQDTQYF	TGTGCCAGCAGCGCCACCATGGGGGGGGGCGGTCAGGATACGCAGTATTTT
few	NA	TRBV7-2	TRBJ1-3	16	CASSINQGYPGNTIYF	TGTGCCAGCAGCATTAATCAGGGGTACCCTGGAAACACCATATATTTT
few	TRBD2	TRBV27	TRBJ2-5	16	CASSSFQAGVWETQYF	TGTGCCAGCTCCTCCTTCCAAGCGGGGGTATGGGAGACCCAGTACTTC
NA	TRBD2	TRBV7-2	TRBJ2-3	16	CASSLGASGGTDTQYF	TGTGCCAGCAGCTTGGGCGCTAGCGGGGGCACAGATACGCAGTATTTT
few	NA	TRBV4-2	TRBJ2-1	13	CASSQDLVYKQFF	TGTGCCAGCAGCCAAGATCTTGTCTATAAGCAGTTCTTC
many	NA	TRBV5-1	TRBJ1-1	15	CASSLEQISNTEAFF	TGCGCCAGCAGCTTGGAGCAGATCTCGAACACTGAAGCTTTCTTT
few	NA	TRBV5-1	TRBJ2-5	15	CASSLGGSSQETQYF	TGCGCCAGCAGCTTGGGTGGCAGTTCCCAAGAGACCCAGTACTTC
NA	TRBD1	TRBV7-8	TRBJ1-1	15	CASTTSTGFGTEAFF	TGTGCCAGCACGACCTCGACAGGGTTCGGCACTGAAGCTTTCTTT
NA	NA	TRBV11-2	TRBJ2-2	17	CASSLRGLAANTGELFF	TGTGCCAGCAGCTTAAGAGGTCTGGCCGCGAACACCGGGGAGCTGTTTTTT
NA	NA	TRBV5-4	TRBJ1-6	14	CASSREVRNSPLHF	TGTGCCAGCAGTCGGGAAGTCAGGAATTCACCCCTCCACTTT
NA	NA	TRBV7-9	TRBJ1-6	14	CASTPAGPNSPLHF	TGTGCCAGCACCCCTGCGGGGCCTAATTCACCCCTCCACTTT
NA	TRBD1	TRBV6-2/TRBV6-3	TRBJ2-7	14	CASRLGQANYEQYF	TGTGCCAGCAGACTCGGACAGGCCAACTACGAGCAGTACTTC
few	NA	TRBV9	TRBJ2-7	17	CASSVATRTASSYEQYF	TGTGCCAGCAGCGTAGCTACAAGGACAGCCAGCTCCTACGAGCAGTACTTC
NA	NA	TRBV5-1	TRBJ1-2	14	CASSLGQAIYGYTF	TGCGCCAGCAGCTTGGGACAGGCCATCTATGGCTACACCTTC
NA	NA	TRBV7-9	TRBJ2-5	15	CASSLLKTVQETQYF	TGTGCCAGCAGCTTACTCAAGACGGTCCAAGAGACCCAGTACTTC
few	NA	TRBV29-1	TRBJ2-2	16	CSVARPGLANTGELFF	TGCAGCGTTGCCCGTCCGGGACTCGCGAACACCGGGGAGCTGTTTTTT
NA	NA	TRBV2	TRBJ1-1	12	CASKSEGTEAFF	TGTGCCAGCAAGAGCGAGGGGACTGAAGCTTTCTTT
NA	TRBD1	TRBV5-1	TRBJ2-5	14	CASRTGGSQETQYF	TGCGCCAGCAGGACAGGGGGATCCCAAGAGACCCAGTACTTC
NA	NA	TRBV4-3	TRBJ1-6	16	CASSQEGWGAGSPLHF	TGCGCCAGCAGCCAAGAGGGTTGGGGGGCAGGTTCACCCCTCCACTTT
NA	TRBD2	TRBV15	TRBJ2-1	15	CSTTLAGVAYNEQFF	TGTTCCACCACCTTAGCGGGAGTCGCCTACAATGAGCAGTTCTTC
NA	NA	TRBV11-3	TRBJ1-4	15	CASSRKGGYNEKLFF	TGTGCCAGCAGCCGTAAAGGTGGATATAATGAAAAACTGTTTTTT